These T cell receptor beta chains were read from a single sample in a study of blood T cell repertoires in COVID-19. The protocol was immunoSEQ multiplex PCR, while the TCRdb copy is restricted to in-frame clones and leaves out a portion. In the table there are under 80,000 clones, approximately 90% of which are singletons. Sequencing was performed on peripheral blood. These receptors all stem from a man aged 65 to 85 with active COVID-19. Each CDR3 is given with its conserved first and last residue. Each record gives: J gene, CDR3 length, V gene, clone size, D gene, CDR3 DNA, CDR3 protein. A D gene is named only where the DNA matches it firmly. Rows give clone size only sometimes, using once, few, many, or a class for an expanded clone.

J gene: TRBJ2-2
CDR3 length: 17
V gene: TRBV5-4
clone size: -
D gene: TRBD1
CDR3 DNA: TGTGCCAGCAGCTTGGGGGACAGGGCTGGGGGGACCGGGGAGCTGTTTTTT
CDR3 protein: CASSLGDRAGGTGELFF

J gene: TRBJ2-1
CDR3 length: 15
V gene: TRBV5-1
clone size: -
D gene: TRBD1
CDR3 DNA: TGCGCCAGCAGCTTGGGGACAGGGTTTGCCAATGAGCAGTTCTTC
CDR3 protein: CASSLGTGFANEQFF

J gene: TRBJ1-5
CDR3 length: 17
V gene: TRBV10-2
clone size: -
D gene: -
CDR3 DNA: TGCGCCAGCAGTGAGTGGGCAGGAGGGGGGGGCAATCAGCCCCAGCATTTT
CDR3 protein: CASSEWAGGGGNQPQHF

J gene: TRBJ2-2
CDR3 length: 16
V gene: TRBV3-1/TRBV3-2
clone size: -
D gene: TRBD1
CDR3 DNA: TGTGCCAGCAGCCAAGCGACAGGGGCTGGCACCGGGGAGCTGTTTTTT
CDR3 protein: CASSQATGAGTGELFF

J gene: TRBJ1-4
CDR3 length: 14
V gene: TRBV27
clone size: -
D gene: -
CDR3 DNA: TGTGCCAGCAGTTTGGGAGGGTCTAATGAAAAACTGTTTTTT
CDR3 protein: CASSLGGSNEKLFF

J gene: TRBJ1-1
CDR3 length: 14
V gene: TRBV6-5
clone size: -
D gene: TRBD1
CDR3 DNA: TGTGCCAGCAGACCCCGGACAGGGGGCACTGAAGCTTTCTTT
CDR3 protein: CASRPRTGGTEAFF

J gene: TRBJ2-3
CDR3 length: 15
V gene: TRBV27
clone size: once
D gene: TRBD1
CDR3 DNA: TGTGCCAGCAGTCCCCCGGGACAGCTAAAAGATACGCAGTATTTT
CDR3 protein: CASSPPGQLKDTQYF

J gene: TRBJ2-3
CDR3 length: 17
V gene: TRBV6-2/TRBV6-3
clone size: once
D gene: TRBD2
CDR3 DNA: TGTGCCAGCAGCCCCACACATCTAGCGGGAGGCACAGATACGCAGTATTTT
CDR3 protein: CASSPTHLAGGTDTQYF

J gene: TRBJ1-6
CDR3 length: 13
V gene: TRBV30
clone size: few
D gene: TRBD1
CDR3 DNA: TGTGCCTGCACAGGGGCCCCTGAGGCACCCCTCCACTTT
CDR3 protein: CACTGAPEAPLHF

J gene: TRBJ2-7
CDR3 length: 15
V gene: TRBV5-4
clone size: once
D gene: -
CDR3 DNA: TGTGCCAGCAGCTTGGCAGAATCCCATCCTAGAGAGCAGTACTTC
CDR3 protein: CASSLAESHPREQYF

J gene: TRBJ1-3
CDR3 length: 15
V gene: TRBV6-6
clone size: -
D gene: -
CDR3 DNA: TGTGCCAGCAGTTACTCTAGCGGATCTGGAAACACCATATATTTT
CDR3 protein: CASSYSSGSGNTIYF

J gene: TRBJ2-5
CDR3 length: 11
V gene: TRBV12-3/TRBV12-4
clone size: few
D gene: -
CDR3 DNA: TGTGCCAGCAGTTTCCGGGAGACCCAGTACTTC
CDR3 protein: CASSFRETQYF

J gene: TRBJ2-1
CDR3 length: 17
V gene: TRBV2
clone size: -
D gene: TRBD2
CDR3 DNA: TGTGCCAGCAGTGAAGCCCTCGGACTAGCGGGAGGGGGGGAGCAGTTCTTC
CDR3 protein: CASSEALGLAGGGEQFF

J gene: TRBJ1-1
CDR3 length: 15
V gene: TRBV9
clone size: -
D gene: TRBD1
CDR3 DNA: TGTGCCAGCAGGGATGGACAGGGAAGGACCACTGAAGCTTTCTTT
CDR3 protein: CASRDGQGRTTEAFF

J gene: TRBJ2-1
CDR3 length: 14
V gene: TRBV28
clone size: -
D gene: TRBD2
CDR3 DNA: TGTGCCAGCAGACCGGGACTAGCGGCGGGGTGGCAGTTCTTC
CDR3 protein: CASRPGLAAGWQFF

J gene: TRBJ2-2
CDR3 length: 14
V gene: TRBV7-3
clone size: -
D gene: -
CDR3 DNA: TGTGCCAGCAGCTACCAGGGGACGGCCGGGGAGCTGTTTTTT
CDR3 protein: CASSYQGTAGELFF

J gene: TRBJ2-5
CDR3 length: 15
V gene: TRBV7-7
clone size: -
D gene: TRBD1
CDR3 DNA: TGTGCTAGCAGCTGGGGACAGGGGGCGGGGGAGACCCAGTACTTC
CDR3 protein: CASSWGQGAGETQYF

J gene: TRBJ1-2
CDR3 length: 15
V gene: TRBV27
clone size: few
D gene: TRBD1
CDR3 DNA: TGTGCCAGCAGTTCCCCGGGACAGGGGGCCTATGGCTACACCTTC
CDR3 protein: CASSSPGQGAYGYTF

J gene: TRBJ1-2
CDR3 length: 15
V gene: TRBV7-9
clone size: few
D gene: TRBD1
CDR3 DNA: TGTGCCAGCAGCGCTCGGACAGGGGATGGGCATGGCTACACCTTC
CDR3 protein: CASSARTGDGHGYTF

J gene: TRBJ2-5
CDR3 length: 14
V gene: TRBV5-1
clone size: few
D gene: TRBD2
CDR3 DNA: TGCGCCAGCACCCCGGCGGGGGGGCGGGAGACCCAGTACTTC
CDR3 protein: CASTPAGGRETQYF

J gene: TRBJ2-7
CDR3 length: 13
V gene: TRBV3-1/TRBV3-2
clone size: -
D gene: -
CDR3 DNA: TGTGCCAGCAGCCGGAGGTGGTCCTACGAGCAGTACTTC
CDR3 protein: CASSRRWSYEQYF

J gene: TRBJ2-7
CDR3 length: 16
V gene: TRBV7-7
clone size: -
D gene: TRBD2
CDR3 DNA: TGTGCTAGCAGCCCCCTAGGACTAGCGGGAGTTCACGAGCAGTACTTC
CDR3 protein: CASSPLGLAGVHEQYF

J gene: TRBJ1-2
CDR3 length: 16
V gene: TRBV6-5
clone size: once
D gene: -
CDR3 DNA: TGTGCCAGCAGTTACTCCGGAACAGGCCCCAACTATGGCTACACCTTC
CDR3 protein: CASSYSGTGPNYGYTF

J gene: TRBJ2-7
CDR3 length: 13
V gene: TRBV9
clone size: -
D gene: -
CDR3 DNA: TGTGCCAGCAGCCCCGGGACTTCCCTCGAGCAGTACTTC
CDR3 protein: CASSPGTSLEQYF

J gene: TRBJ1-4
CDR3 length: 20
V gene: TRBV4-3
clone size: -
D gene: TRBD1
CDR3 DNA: TGCGCCAGCAGCCAAGATGTGTCCGGAGGGGGCCGTGCGGCTAATGAAAAACTGTTTTTT
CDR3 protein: CASSQDVSGGGRAANEKLFF

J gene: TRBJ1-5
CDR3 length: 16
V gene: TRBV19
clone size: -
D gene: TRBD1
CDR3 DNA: TGTGCCAGTAGTAACCGGGACAGCTATAGCAATCAGCCCCAGCATTTT
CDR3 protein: CASSNRDSYSNQPQHF

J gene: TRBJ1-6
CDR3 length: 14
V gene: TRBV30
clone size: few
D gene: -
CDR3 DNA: TGTGCCTGGTGCCGGGGGGGATATAATTCACCCCTCCACTTT
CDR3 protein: CAWCRGGYNSPLHF

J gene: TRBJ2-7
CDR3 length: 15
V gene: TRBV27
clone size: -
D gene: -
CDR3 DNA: TGTGCCAGCAGTTTACGGCCTAGCGATACCTACGAGCAGTACTTC
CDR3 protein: CASSLRPSDTYEQYF

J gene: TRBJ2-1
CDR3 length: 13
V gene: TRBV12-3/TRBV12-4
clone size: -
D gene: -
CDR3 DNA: TGTGCCAGCAGTTTGGGCCCCTACAATGAGCAGTTCTTC
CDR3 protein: CASSLGPYNEQFF

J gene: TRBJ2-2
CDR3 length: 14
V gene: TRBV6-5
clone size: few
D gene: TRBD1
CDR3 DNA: TGTGCCAGCAGCCCCGACAGGGCCCTCGGGGAGCTGTTTTTT
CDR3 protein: CASSPDRALGELFF

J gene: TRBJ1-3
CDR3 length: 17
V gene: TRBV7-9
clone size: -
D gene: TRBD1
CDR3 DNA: TGTGCCAGCAGCAACCAGGGACAGGCCAGCTCTGGAAACACCATATATTTT
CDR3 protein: CASSNQGQASSGNTIYF

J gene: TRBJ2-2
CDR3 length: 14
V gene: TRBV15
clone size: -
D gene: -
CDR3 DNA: TGTGCCACCAGCGCTGCGACGGGGTCCGGGGAGCTGTTTTTT
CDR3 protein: CATSAATGSGELFF

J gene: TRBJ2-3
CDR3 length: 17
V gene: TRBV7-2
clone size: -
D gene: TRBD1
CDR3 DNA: TGTGCCAGCAGCCCGCAATCCGGGACAGGGGGCTCGGGGGCGCAGTATTTT
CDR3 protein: CASSPQSGTGGSGAQYF

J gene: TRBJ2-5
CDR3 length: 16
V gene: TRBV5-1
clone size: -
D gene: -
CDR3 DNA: TGCGCCAGCAGCCCGGGGGTGGGGTGGCAAGGCGAGACCCAGTACTTC
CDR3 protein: CASSPGVGWQGETQYF

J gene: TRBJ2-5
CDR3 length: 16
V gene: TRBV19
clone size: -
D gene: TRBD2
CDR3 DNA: TGTGCCAGTAGTCGGCCTCGGGCGGGGGGACAAGAGACCCAGTACTTC
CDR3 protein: CASSRPRAGGQETQYF

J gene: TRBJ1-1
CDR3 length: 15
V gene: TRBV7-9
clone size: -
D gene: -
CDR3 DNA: TGTGCCAGCAGCCCATCGGGGGGGGTGCGGACTGAAGCTTTCTTT
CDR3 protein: CASSPSGGVRTEAFF

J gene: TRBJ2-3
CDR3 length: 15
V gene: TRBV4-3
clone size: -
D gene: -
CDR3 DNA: TGCGCCAGCAGCCAAGATTTTGTGGCGGCGGATACGCAGTATTTT
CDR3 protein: CASSQDFVAADTQYF

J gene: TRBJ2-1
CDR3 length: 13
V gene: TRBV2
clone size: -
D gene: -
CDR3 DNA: TGTGCCAGCATGGCCAGTCAGAACAATGAGCAGTTCTTC
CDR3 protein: CASMASQNNEQFF

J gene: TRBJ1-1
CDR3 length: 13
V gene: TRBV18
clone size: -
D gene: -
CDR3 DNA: TGTGCCAGCTCAGGGGCCCAAAACACTGAAGCTTTCTTT
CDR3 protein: CASSGAQNTEAFF

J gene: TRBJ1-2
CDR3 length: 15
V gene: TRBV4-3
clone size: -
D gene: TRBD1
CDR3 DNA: TGCGCCAGCAGCCCGTACAGGGGCGGGCGGTATGGCTACACCTTC
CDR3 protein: CASSPYRGGRYGYTF

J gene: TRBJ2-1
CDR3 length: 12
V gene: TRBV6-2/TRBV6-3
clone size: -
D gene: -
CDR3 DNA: TGTGCCAGCAGTTACCCACTGCCTGAGCAGTTCTTC
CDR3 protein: CASSYPLPEQFF

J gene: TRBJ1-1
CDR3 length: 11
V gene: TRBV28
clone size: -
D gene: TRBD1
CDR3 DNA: TGTGCCACAAGGGGGCGCCCTGAAGCTTTCTTT
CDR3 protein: CATRGRPEAFF

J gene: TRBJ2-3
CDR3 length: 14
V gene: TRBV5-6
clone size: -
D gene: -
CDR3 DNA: TGTGCCAGCGGTGGCCGGGTACACAGGGATACGCAGTATTTT
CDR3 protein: CASGGRVHRDTQYF

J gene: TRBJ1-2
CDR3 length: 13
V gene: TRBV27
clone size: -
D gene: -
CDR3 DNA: TGTGCCAGCAGCCCGATAGGGGGCTATGGCTACACCTTC
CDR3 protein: CASSPIGGYGYTF

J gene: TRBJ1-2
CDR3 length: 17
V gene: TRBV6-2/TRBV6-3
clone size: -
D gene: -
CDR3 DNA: TGTGCCAGCAGCCGACAAACAGGGAGCACGACGAACTATGGCTACACCTTC
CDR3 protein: CASSRQTGSTTNYGYTF

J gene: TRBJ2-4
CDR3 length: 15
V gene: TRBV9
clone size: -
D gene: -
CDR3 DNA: TGTGCCAGCAGCGTAGGGAGCGGAGCCAAAAACATTCAGTACTTC
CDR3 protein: CASSVGSGAKNIQYF

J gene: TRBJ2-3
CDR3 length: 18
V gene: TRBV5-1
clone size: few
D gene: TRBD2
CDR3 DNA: TGCGCCAGCAGAGGACTAGCGGGAGGAAGGGGGGGCACAGATACGCAGTATTTT
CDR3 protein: CASRGLAGGRGGTDTQYF

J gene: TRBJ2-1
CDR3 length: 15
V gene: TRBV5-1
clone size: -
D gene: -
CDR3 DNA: TGCGCCAGCAGCCCCCGGGACTTACAGGCGGGTGAGCAGTTCTTC
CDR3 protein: CASSPRDLQAGEQFF

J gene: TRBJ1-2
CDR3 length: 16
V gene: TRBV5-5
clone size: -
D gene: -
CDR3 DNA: TGTGCCAGCAGCTTGTCTCTACAGATAGCTAACTATGGCTACACCTTC
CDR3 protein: CASSLSLQIANYGYTF

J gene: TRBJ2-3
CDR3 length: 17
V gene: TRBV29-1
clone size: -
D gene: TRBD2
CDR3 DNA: TGCAGCGTTGATGTGGCTAGCGGGAGGGCCCACACAGATACGCAGTATTTT
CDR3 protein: CSVDVASGRAHTDTQYF

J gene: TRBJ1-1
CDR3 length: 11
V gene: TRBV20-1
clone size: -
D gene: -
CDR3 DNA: TGCAGTGCTAGAGATGAGGTGATTGCTTTCTTT
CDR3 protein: CSARDEVIAFF

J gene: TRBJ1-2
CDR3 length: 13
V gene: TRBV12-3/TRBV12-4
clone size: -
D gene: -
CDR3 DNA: TGTGCCAGCAGTCCCGACAGAAACTATGGCTACACCTTC
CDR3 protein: CASSPDRNYGYTF

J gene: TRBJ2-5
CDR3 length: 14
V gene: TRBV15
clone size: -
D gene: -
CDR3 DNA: TGTGCCACCAGCAGAACCACAGGGCGGGAGACCCAGTACTTC
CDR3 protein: CATSRTTGRETQYF

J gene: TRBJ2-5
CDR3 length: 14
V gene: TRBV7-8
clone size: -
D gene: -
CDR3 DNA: TGTGCCAGCAGCTTAGGGCGGCAGGGCCCGGTCCAGTACTTC
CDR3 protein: CASSLGRQGPVQYF

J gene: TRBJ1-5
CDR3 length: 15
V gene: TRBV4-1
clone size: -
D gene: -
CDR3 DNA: TGCGCCAGCAGCGTGGGGGCTCTAGGAAATCAGCCCCAGCATTTT
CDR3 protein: CASSVGALGNQPQHF

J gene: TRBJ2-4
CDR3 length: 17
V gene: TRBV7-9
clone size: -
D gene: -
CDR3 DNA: TGTGCCAGCAGCCCTATTAACGTGGAGCTAGCCAAAAACATTCAGTACTTC
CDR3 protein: CASSPINVELAKNIQYF

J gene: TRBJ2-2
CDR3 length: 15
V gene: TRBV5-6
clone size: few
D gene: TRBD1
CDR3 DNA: TGTGCCAGCAGCCCCCAGGGGGTGGGCACCGGGGAGCTGTTTTTT
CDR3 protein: CASSPQGVGTGELFF

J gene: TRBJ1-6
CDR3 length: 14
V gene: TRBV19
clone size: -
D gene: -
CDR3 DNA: TGTGCCAGTAGGGGGCCCGGTGTGAATTCACCCCTCCACTTT
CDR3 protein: CASRGPGVNSPLHF